Listed below are T cell receptor beta chains from one sample, sequenced in a study of blood T cell repertoires in COVID-19. The data were produced by immunoSEQ multiplex PCR, yet TCRdb's version contains in-frame clones alone and is incomplete. The table includes some 460,000 clones, 85% to 90% detected once. What was sequenced was peripheral blood. These receptors came from a woman aged 30 to 39 with acute or convalescent COVID-19. The CDR3 runs from the conserved cysteine through the conserved F or W. The D gene is left open where the match is weak. Clone size is shown for a subset of rows, as once, few, many or a class of expanded clone.

once TRBJ2-3 NA TRBV6-2/TRBV6-3 CASSYPSWEGDTQYF TGTGCCAGCAGTTACCCTAGCTGGGAAGGAGATACGCAGTATTTT
NA TRBJ2-3 TRBD2 TRBV20-1 CSASPLAGGRTDTQYF TGCAGTGCTAGTCCTCTAGCGGGGGGGCGGACAGATACGCAGTATTTT
NA TRBJ2-5 TRBD2 TRBV2 CATGERGNQETQYF TGTGCCACGGGGGAGCGGGGGAACCAAGAGACCCAGTACTTC
NA TRBJ1-6 NA TRBV2 CASLTGRGSYNSPLHF TGTGCCAGCCTCACGGGCAGGGGTTCCTATAATTCACCCCTCCACTTT
few TRBJ1-2 TRBD1 TRBV5-4 CASSSTGGDVYTF TGTGCCAGCAGCTCAACAGGGGGCGACGTCTACACCTTC
NA TRBJ2-5 NA TRBV6-1 CASSESAGNQETQYF TGTGCCAGCAGTGAAAGTGCGGGGAATCAAGAGACCCAGTACTTC
NA TRBJ2-3 NA TRBV5-1 CASSPVPGQLTDTQYF TGCGCCAGCAGCCCCGTCCCCGGACAGCTCACAGATACGCAGTATTTT
NA TRBJ1-5 NA TRBV29-1 CSVEAGGNQPQHF TGCAGCGTTGAAGCTGGAGGCAATCAGCCCCAGCATTTT
NA TRBJ2-7 NA TRBV4-1 CASSPLVGQGGFEQYF TGCGCCAGCAGCCCCCTGGTAGGGCAGGGCGGATTCGAGCAGTACTTC
NA TRBJ1-6 NA TRBV7-2 CASSLVWVAINSPLHF TGTGCCAGCAGCTTAGTATGGGTAGCGATTAATTCACCCCTCCACTTT
NA TRBJ2-2 NA TRBV2 CASSEWGTTGELFF TGTGCCAGCAGTGAATGGGGGACTACCGGGGAGCTGTTTTTT
NA TRBJ1-1 NA TRBV7-8 CASSSTGITEAFF TGTGCCAGCAGCTCTACAGGTATAACTGAAGCTTTCTTT
once TRBJ1-1 NA TRBV1 CTSSHEGQGVTEAFF TGCACCAGCAGCCACGAGGGACAGGGCGTGACTGAAGCTTTCTTT
NA TRBJ1-1 NA TRBV2 CASSRQEVTEAFF TGTGCCAGCAGCCGACAGGAAGTCACTGAAGCTTTCTTT
once TRBJ2-5 TRBD2 TRBV27 CASRYDVAGTQYF TGTGCCAGCAGATACGACGTAGCGGGGACCCAGTACTTC
NA TRBJ1-1 TRBD1 TRBV11-2 CASSFRDRTNTEAFF TGTGCCAGCTCGTTCCGGGACAGGACCAACACTGAAGCTTTCTTT
NA TRBJ2-7 TRBD1 TRBV5-1 CASSLVQGAINEQYF TGCGCCAGCAGCTTGGTCCAGGGGGCTATAAACGAGCAGTACTTC
once TRBJ2-5 NA TRBV10-3 CAISEWERETQYF TGTGCCATCAGTGAGTGGGAGCGCGAGACCCAGTACTTC
NA TRBJ2-1 TRBD2 TRBV6-1 CASSDAGGPPNEQFF TGTGCCAGCAGTGACGCGGGGGGGCCCCCGAATGAGCAGTTCTTC
NA TRBJ1-1 NA TRBV30 CAWSSTGNTEAFF TGTGCCTGGAGTTCGACAGGTAACACTGAAGCTTTCTTT
NA TRBJ2-3 NA TRBV2 CASLFLQGTQYF TGTGCCAGCCTTTTTTTGCAGGGTACGCAGTATTTT
NA TRBJ2-2 TRBD1 TRBV14 CASSQRQGTGELFF TGTGCCAGCAGCCAGCGACAGGGAACCGGGGAGCTGTTTTTT
NA TRBJ2-1 NA TRBV5-6 CASSPGEWRYAARDEQFF TGTGCCAGCAGCCCTGGCGAGTGGAGGTACGCAGCCCGCGATGAGCAGTTCTTC
NA TRBJ2-3 TRBD2 TRBV10-3 CAISEGLAGPTDTQYF TGTGCCATCAGTGAAGGACTAGCGGGGCCCACAGATACGCAGTATTTT
once TRBJ2-3 TRBD1 TRBV5-1 CASSLSQGEADTQYF TGCGCCAGCAGCCTGTCACAGGGGGAAGCAGATACGCAGTATTTT
NA TRBJ1-2 TRBD1 TRBV30 CAWSVNGRQGYGYTF TGTGCCTGGAGTGTAAATGGCCGACAGGGGTATGGCTACACCTTC